Following are 10 T cell receptor beta chains from one sample sequenced in a study. TCRdb analysed the 5' RACE reads with MiXCR anew, one entry per CDR3 protein. This sample carries some 6,000 distinct CDR3 sequences, roughly three fifths of them seen once, and the ten largest clones take more than 3.5%. Sequences were obtained from tumor-infiltrating memory CD4+ T cells sorted from the breast tumor. The subset was: memory CD4+ T cells, CD4+CD45RO+CD25-. The receptors derive from a female donor with breast cancer.

This clonotype was observed a single time. The gene calls are TRBV20-1 and TRBJ1-2; D gene ambiguous. V was clipped by 5 bases and J by 0 bases, with 10 bases between them. The germline CDR1 and CDR2 sequences are DFQATT and SNEGSKA (reference sequence). The CDR3 loop spans 13 amino acids. The CDR3 protein is CSAERGANYGYTF. DNA for the CDR3: TGCAGTGCTGAACGGGGAGCTAACTATGGCTACACCTTC.

This clonotype appeared a few times. The rearrangement uses TRBV5-1 and TRBJ1-4, with D unclear. Germline V gene data show CDR1 as SGHRS and CDR2 as YFSETQ. The CDR3 spans 15 residues. Trimming removed 4 bases at V and 4 bases at J, with 14 bases between. The CDR3 DNA sequence: TGCGCCAGCAGCCCCCTGGAAGGGCTTAATGAAAAACTGTTTTTT. Protein: CASSPLEGLNEKLFF.

This clonotype was recorded a few times. The genes are TRBV4-1 and TRBJ2-5; 9 nucleotides line up with TRBD2. The trim removed 3 bases at V and 5 bases at J, leaving 10 bases unmatched. In germline, CDR1 is MGHRA, CDR2 YSYEKL. The CDR3 is 16 amino acids. CDR3 sequence: CASSHPAAGGRETQYF. CDR3 coding DNA: TGCGCCAGCAGCCATCCAGCGGCGGGAGGGCGGGAGACCCAGTACTTC.

This chain joins TRBV5-1 and TRBJ2-1; 10 bases match TRBD2. V shed 0 bases and J 7 bases; nucleotides not matched to a gene: 4. Germline CDR1 SGHRS, CDR2 YFSETQ. This CDR3 is built from 15 residues. Here the CDR3 DNA reads TGCGCCAGCAGCTTGGGGGGGACTAGCGAGAATGAGCAGTTCTTC. As protein: CASSLGGTSENEQFF.

The chain links TRBV11-1 to TRBJ2-5; 7 bases match TRBD2. This CDR3 contains 13 residues. The V and J ends lost 5 bases and 5 bases, in that order; junction bases with no gene match: 5. Germline loops: CDR1 SGHAT, CDR2 FQDESV (reference sequence). The CDR3 here is CASSTLRGETQYF. DNA of the CDR3: TGTGCCAGCAGCACCCTGCGGGGGGAGACCCAGTACTTC. Full variable domain (outside the CDR3, taken from reference TRBV11-1 and TRBJ2-5): EAEVAQSPRYKITEKSQAVAFWCDPISGHATLYWYRQILGQGPELLVQFQDESVVDDSQLPKDRFSAERLKGVDSTLKIQPAELGDSAMYLCASSTLRGETQYFGPGTRLLVL.

The chain carries TRBV11-1 and TRBJ2-1; 13 positions match TRBD2. CDR3 length: 14 amino acids. CDR1 SGHAT and CDR2 FQDESV come from the germline V gene (reference sequence). Germline trimming cut 4 bases from V and 8 bases from J; bases unmatched to any gene: 2. In DNA, the CDR3 is TGTGCCAGCAGCTGGACTAGCGGGAGTTATGAGCAGTTCTTC. Translated, it gives CASSWTSGSYEQFF.

Relative to its sample, this clonotype is medium-sized. V gene TRBV12-3 or TRBV12-4 combines with J gene TRBJ1-1; no firm D call. This CDR3 contains 13 residues. V was cut by 7 bases and J by 0 bases, with 9 bases left in between. The CDR3 spells CASTREMNTEAFF. CDR3 DNA: TGTGCCAGCACGCGGGAAATGAACACTGAAGCTTTCTTT.

V usage is TRBV12-3 or TRBV12-4 and J usage is TRBJ1-1, with D tentatively TRBD1 (5 bases). V was pared by 6 bases and J by 4 bases, with 12 bases between. This CDR3 spans 13 amino acids. The CDR3 sequence is CASSIQGFTEAFF. CDR3 bases: TGTGCCAGCAGCATCCAGGGCTTCACTGAAGCTTTCTTT.

The rearrangement links TRBV7-9 to TRBJ1-1; D unresolved. In germline, CDR1 is SEHNR, CDR2 FQNEAQ (reference sequence). V was cut by 5 bases and J by 7 bases, with 11 bases left in between. The CDR3 runs to 12 residues. The chain's CDR3 is CASSPSRDEAFF. The CDR3, as DNA: TGTGCCAGCAGCCCCAGCCGGGATGAAGCTTTCTTT.

The V call is TRBV20-1, the J call TRBJ2-1, with D tentatively TRBD1 or TRBD2 (6 bases each). Trimming shortened V by 7 bases and J by 14 bases, and 21 bases separated the two germline ends. The germline V gene encodes CDR1 DFQATT and CDR2 SNEGSKA (reference sequence). The CDR3 length is 12 residues. The CDR3 DNA is TGCAGTGTTCAGGGGCGGGACCTAGAGGAGTTCTTC. It yields the protein CSVQGRDLEEFF.